Following are 7 T cell receptor beta chains from one sample sequenced in a study of cytomegalovirus exposure and HLA in healthy donors. This PCR relied on a set of 60 Vbeta primers and 13 Jbeta primers. The protocol was immunoSEQ multiplex PCR, while the TCRdb copy is restricted to in-frame clones and leaves out a portion. The listing records some 150,000 clones. The sample was PBMCs. The source is a middle-aged man in good health and CMV-seronegative.

The rearrangement uses TRBV7-2 and TRBJ2-3; 9 bases agree with TRBD1. CDR3 length equals 14 residues. V lost 3 bases to trimming and J lost 8 bases; unmatched junction nucleotides: 6. Germline-derived CDR1 and CDR2 are SGHTA and FQGNSA. CDR3 DNA: TGTGCCAGCAGCTTGGGACAGGGCGTTTTTACGCAGTATTTT. Its translation is CASSLGQGVFTQYF.

The chain is built from TRBV5-1 and TRBJ2-5; D is unresolved. Germline V gene sequence: CDR1 SGHRS, CDR2 YFSETQ. This CDR3 comprises 17 residues. Between the trimmed V and J ends, which lost 4 bases and 2 bases, there was a span of 21 bases. The CDR3, as DNA: TGCGCCAGCAGCCTATCAGGCAGGATCGAAAGACAAGAGACCCAGTACTTC. Protein: CASSLSGRIERQETQYF.

J is TRBJ2-2 and V is TRBV7-2, with TRBD2 identical over 9 bases. The germline V gene has CDR1 SGHTA and CDR2 FQGNSA. The CDR3 extends over 17 amino acids. The ends lost 8 bases at V and 2 bases at J; junction bases unmatched: 12. Here the CDR3 reads CASRSSAGGANTGELFF. The DNA for the CDR3 is TGTGCCAGCCGCTCCTCGGCGGGGGGGGCAAACACCGGGGAGCTGTTTTTT.

The chain uses TRBV6-4 and TRBJ2-7, with D perhaps TRBD1 (5 bases). Looked up from germline, CDR1 is MRHNA and CDR2 is SNTAGT. This CDR3 has 13 residues. V was clipped by 6 bases and J by 6 bases, with 15 bases between them. The CDR3 nucleotides read TGTGCCAGCAGCCCCTCAGGGTACGGCGAGCAGTACTTC. Amino acid sequence: CASSPSGYGEQYF.

The V gene is TRBV11-2, the J gene TRBJ2-5; TRBD1 is a possible D gene (5 bases). The CDR3 consists of 14 residues. Germline V lookup: CDR1 SGHAT, CDR2 FQNNGV. Trimming stripped 4 bases from V and 5 bases from J, with 14 bases between. This CDR3 reads CASSSPRVTETQYF. CDR3 in DNA: TGTGCCAGCAGCTCCCCCAGGGTAACGGAGACCCAGTACTTC.

This sequence joins TRBV5-6 and TRBJ1-6; D gene unclear. CDR3 length: 14 amino acids. Per the germline V gene, CDR1 is SGHDT and CDR2 is YYEEEE. Trimming pared 0 bases from V and 4 bases from J, leaving 5 bases between. CDR3 DNA: TGTGCCAGCAGCTTGGTAGAATATAATTCACCCCTCCACTTT. It codes for CASSLVEYNSPLHF.

The J gene is TRBJ2-6, the V gene TRBV6-1, with 8 positions matching TRBD1. V was clipped by 6 bases and J by 3 bases; unmatched bases: 13. The length of the CDR3 is 18 residues. Looked up from germline, CDR1 is MNHNS and CDR2 is SASEGT. CDR3: CASRETGGNLIGANVLTF. CDR3 coding DNA: TGTGCCAGCAGGGAAACAGGGGGTAATCTCATTGGGGCCAACGTCCTGACTTTC.